The text below deals with one TCR beta chain. The antigen it binds to is not known. Within one base of it there is no much larger clone, and no base qualities were kept. Donors were healthy HIV-negative adults with no recently reported acute infections or vaccinations. Only Caucasian adults living in Nashville, Tennessee, USA were represented among the donors. CD4+ T cells were enriched through magnetic negative selection, after which naive cells were positively selected on CD45RA and the remaining negative fraction served as the memory subset. Blood was collected by leukapheresis, and PBMCs were isolated by Ficoll-Histopaque density gradient centrifugation and then cryopreserved in liquid nitrogen vapor phase. Analytical flow cytometry was used to check the purity and quantity of every magnetically sorted T cell population. Genomic DNA was isolated from each sorted fraction and quantified by UV absorbance on a Nanodrop 2000c.

TCR CDR3 regions were amplified from genomic DNA by multiplex PCR using the deep immunoSEQ assay. Genomic DNA extracted from each cell subset was distributed evenly over all wells of several immunoSEQ 96-well plates, and each plate served as one replicate. For sorted subsets, around 0.2 ug genomic DNA, equal to about 30,000 T cell genomes, was loaded into each replicate PCR. The purified libraries were quantified using a Qubit 3.0 fluorometer, sized with a Bioanalyzer 2100, and then quantified again using the KAPA Library Quantification kit. Each immunoSEQ 96-well plate was sequenced on its own single-read 150-cycle Illumina NextSeq 550 flow cell. The paper's processing steps were these. Because the immunoSEQ output included only junctional sequences and no quality scores, the filtering could not be the same as the filtering used for full-length reads. To assign V/J genes and CDR3, sequences were annotated against IMGT germline references using PyIR, a Python wrapper for IgBLAST v1.9. Any read was removed if the V/J assignment was weak (E-value above 1e-6), the CDR3 was missing, or the read contained stop codons, out-of-frame junctions, or ambiguous translated residues. V3J clonotypes were defined by identical inferred V gene, J gene, and CDR3 amino acid sequence. Percentage overlap between repertoires was calculated by dividing the number of shared unique clonotypes by the size of the smaller repertoire. RTK rarefaction, the Chao1 estimator, and Recon v2.1 estimates of unobserved clonotypes were used to assess repertoire richness. For all TCRbeta clonotypes obtained by the gDNA method from a handful of donors, generation probabilities were computed with OLGA. Imported from immuneACCESS, the table was reduced by TCRdb to in-frame sequences with V and J called. These copies leave out some clones; in studies compared against another copy, an unresolved V gene accounts for under half, and the cause of the remainder is not known. Clone size and V and J calls were adopted from that table, with D and trimming inferred from the DNA. Across this sample there are roughly 2 million clones, with approximately 94% seen only once. About 0.13% of the sample is held by the ten biggest clonotypes.

The trim is 4 bases for V and 1 base for J, with a gap of 14 bases between the germline ends. CDR1 and CDR2, per the germline V gene, are SGHRS and YFSETQ. The CDR3 goes from the cysteine to the phenylalanine over 15 residues. Solely the CDR3 DNA is kept, with 45 bases framed from the first base. The data derive from a study of shared clonotypes between healthy human individuals (dated by TCRdb to 2020 to 2021). Notes on the research overall: The cohort included a few men and a couple of women between 18 and 49 years of age. Per donor, three plates each were used for CD4 naive and CD4 memory, two for CD8 naive, and one for CD8 memory. To estimate repertoire size and how much clonotypes are shared between individuals, the study performed deep sequencing of blood TCR repertoires from five healthy adults. Different laboratories and diverse techniques were used to prepare libraries and sequence TCR repertoires, to increase sequencing depth and limit assay-specific biases. Each donor's leukapheresis produced roughly between roughly 0.85 and 10 billion PBMCs. Overall study results and their limits: Sampling was limited to blood, and TCR repertoires in tissue likely differ from TCR repertoires in blood. Naive subsets generally had larger estimated clonotype richness than memory subsets did. The genetic and exposure-history diversity represented was limited by the small number of donors. Compared with non-shared clonotypes, clonotypes shared by all four sorted-subset donors had higher generation probabilities. Pairwise subsampling indicated that sequencing depth was expected to affect the degree of clonotype sharing among donors. Rarefaction of sorted-subset datasets indicated incomplete sequencing despite the large sequencing depth. About 5% of naive CD4, 3.5% of naive CD8, about 2.1% of memory CD4, and about 0.4% of memory CD8 clonotypes were shared across several donors.

The material sequenced was naive CD4+ T cells sorted from blood. This specimen's cell subset or site label, interpreted: CD45RA+ positively selected. The rearrangement combines TRBV5-1 with TRBJ2-5, with TRBD2 tentatively as D gene (7 bases match). The origin of this receptor is a man in his late teens or twenties in good health. At the DNA level, the sequence is TGCGCCAGCAGCGACCTAGGGGGGGCCCAAGAGACCCAGTACTTC. This translates into CASSDLGGAQETQYF.